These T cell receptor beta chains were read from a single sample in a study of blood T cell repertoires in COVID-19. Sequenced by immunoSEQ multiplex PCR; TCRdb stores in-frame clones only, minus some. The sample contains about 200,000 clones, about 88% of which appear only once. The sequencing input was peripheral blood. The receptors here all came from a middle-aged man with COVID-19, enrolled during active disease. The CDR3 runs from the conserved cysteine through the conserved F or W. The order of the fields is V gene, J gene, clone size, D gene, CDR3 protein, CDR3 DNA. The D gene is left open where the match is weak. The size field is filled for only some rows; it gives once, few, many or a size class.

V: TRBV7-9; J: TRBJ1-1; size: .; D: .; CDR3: CASSLTETGGCFF; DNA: TGTGCCAGCAGCCTCACCGAGACAGGTGGTTGCTTCTTT
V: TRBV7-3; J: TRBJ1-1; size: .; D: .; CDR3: CASSLPGQLEAFF; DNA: TGTGCCAGCAGCTTACCTGGACAGCTTGAAGCTTTCTTT
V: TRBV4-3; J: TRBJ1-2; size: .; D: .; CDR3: CASSQDYGTGSSNYGYTF; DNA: TGCGCCAGCAGCCAAGACTACGGGACCGGGAGCTCTAACTATGGCTACACCTTC
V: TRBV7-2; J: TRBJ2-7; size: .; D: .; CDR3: CASSLASGKYYEQYF; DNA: TGTGCCAGCAGCTTAGCTAGCGGCAAATACTACGAGCAGTACTTC
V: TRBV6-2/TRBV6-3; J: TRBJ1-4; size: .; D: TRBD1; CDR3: CASSSPSRGNEKLFF; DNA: TGTGCCAGCAGTTCACCATCCAGGGGGAATGAAAAACTGTTTTTT
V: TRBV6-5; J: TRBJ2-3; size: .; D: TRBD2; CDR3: CASIAGVADTQYF; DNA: TGTGCCAGCATAGCGGGAGTGGCAGATACGCAGTATTTT
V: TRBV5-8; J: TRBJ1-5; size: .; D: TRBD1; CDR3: CASSLYQGANQPQHF; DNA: TGTGCCAGCAGCTTGTATCAGGGGGCCAATCAGCCCCAGCATTTT
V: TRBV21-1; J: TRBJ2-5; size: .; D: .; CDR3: CASSKGGREGPSGAQETQYF; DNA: TGTGCCAGCAGCAAAGGAGGCCGAGAGGGTCCTAGCGGAGCTCAAGAGACCCAGTACTTC
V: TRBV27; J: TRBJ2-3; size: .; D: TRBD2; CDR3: CASRPSRGRDTQYF; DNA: TGTGCCAGCAGACCCTCTCGCGGGAGAGATACGCAGTATTTT
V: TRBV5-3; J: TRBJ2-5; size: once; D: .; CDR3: CARSLEQLTKEIRVKTQYF; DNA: TGTGCCAGAAGCTTGGAACAACTGACTAAAGAAATAAGAGTAAAGACCCAGTACTTC
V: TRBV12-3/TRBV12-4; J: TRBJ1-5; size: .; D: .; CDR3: CASSKAGPQHF; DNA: TGTGCCAGCAGTAAAGCGGGGCCCCAGCATTTT
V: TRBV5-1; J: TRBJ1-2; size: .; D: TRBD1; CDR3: CASRSPGQGAEYGYTF; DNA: TGCGCCAGCAGATCCCCGGGACAGGGGGCTGAATATGGCTACACCTTC
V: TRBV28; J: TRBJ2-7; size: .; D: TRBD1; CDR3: CASSYRDRVDEQYF; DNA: TGTGCCAGCAGTTACCGGGACAGGGTGGACGAGCAGTACTTC
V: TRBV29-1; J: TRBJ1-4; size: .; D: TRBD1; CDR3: CSGKTGLGEKLFF; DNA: TGCAGCGGAAAGACAGGGTTGGGTGAAAAACTGTTTTTT
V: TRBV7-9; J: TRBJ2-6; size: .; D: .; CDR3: CASSLASGANVLTF; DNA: TGTGCCAGCAGCTTGGCATCTGGGGCCAACGTCCTGACTTTC
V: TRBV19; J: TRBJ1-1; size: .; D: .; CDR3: CASTIGRLMNTEAFF; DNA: TGTGCCAGTACTATCGGAAGACTTATGAACACTGAAGCTTTCTTT
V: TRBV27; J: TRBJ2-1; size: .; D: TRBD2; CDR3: CASSLLTSGIRNEQFF; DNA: TGTGCCAGCAGTTTATTGACTAGCGGGATACGCAATGAGCAGTTCTTC
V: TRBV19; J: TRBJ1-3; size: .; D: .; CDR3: CASSIDRENTIYF; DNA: TGTGCCAGTAGTATAGATCGGGAAAACACCATATATTTT
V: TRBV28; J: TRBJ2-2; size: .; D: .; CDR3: CASSPGLLNTGELFF; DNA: TGTGCCAGCAGTCCGGGACTTTTAAACACCGGGGAGCTGTTTTTT
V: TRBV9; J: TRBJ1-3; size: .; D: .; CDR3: CASSPEVLSGNTIYF; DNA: TGTGCCAGCAGCCCCGAAGTACTCTCTGGAAACACCATATATTTT
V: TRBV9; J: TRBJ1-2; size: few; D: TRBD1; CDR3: CASSIGTGGIGYTF; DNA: TGTGCCAGCAGCATAGGGACAGGGGGCATTGGCTACACCTTC
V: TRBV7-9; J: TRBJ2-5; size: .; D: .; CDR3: CASSSRWSETQYF; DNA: TGTGCCAGCAGCTCTCGGTGGTCGGAGACCCAGTACTTC
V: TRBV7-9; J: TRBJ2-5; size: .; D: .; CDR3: CASRALEGAKVAQYF; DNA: TGTGCCAGCAGGGCCCTTGAGGGCGCGAAGGTCGCCCAGTACTTC
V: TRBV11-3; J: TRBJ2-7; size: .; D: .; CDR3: CASSLGHLGYEQYF; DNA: TGTGCCAGCAGCTTAGGGCATCTAGGCTACGAGCAGTACTTC
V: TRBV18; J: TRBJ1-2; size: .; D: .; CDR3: CASSPPGPRGGYTF; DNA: TGTGCCAGCTCACCACCGGGTCCTCGGGGTGGCTACACCTTC
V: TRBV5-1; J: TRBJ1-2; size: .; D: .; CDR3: CASSPGGAQKGYTF; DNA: TGCGCCAGCAGCCCCGGGGGGGCCCAGAAAGGCTACACCTTC
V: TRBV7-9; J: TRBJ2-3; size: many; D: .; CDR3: CASSLVSSTDTQYF; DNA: TGTGCCAGCAGCTTAGTTTCAAGCACAGATACGCAGTATTTT
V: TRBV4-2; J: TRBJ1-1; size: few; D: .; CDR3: CASSHLNRNTEAFF; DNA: TGTGCCAGCAGCCACTTAAACAGGAACACTGAAGCTTTCTTT
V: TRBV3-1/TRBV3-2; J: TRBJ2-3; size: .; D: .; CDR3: CASSQSGTTDTQYF; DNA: TGTGCCAGCAGCCAAAGCGGAACCACAGATACGCAGTATTTT
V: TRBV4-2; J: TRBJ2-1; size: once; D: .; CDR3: CASSQDLDYRSYNEQFF; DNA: TGTGCCAGCAGCCAAGATCTCGACTATCGCTCCTACAATGAGCAGTTCTTC
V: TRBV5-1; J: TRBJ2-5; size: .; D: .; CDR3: CASSLRTGTRKETQYF; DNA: TGCGCCAGCAGCTTACGTACCGGGACAAGAAAAGAGACCCAGTACTTC
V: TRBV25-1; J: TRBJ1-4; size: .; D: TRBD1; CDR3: CASSGQVVEKLFF; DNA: TGTGCCAGCTCGGGACAGGTCGTAGAAAAACTGTTTTTT
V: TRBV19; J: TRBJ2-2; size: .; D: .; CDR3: CASSVTRAGELFF; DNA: TGTGCCAGTAGTGTCACGCGGGCCGGGGAGCTGTTTTTT
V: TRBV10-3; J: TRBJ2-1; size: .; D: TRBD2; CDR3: CAISEREDSNEQFF; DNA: TGTGCCATCAGTGAGCGGGAGGATAGTAATGAGCAGTTCTTC
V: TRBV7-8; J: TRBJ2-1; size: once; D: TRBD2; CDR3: CASSLRLASNGEQFF; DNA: TGTGCCAGCAGCTTAAGACTAGCCAGCAACGGGGAGCAGTTCTTC
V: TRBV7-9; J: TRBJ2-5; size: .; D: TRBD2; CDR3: CASSSRRVSGRQETQYF; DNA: TGTGCCAGCAGCTCGCGCAGGGTCAGCGGGAGACAAGAGACCCAGTACTTC
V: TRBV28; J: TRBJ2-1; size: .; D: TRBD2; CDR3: CASSGGGAYEQFF; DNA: TGTGCCAGCAGCGGCGGGGGGGCCTATGAGCAGTTCTTC
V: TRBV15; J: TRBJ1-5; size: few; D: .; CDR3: CATSRDGTGLQPQHF; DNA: TGTGCCACCAGCAGAGATGGAACAGGCCTTCAGCCCCAGCATTTT
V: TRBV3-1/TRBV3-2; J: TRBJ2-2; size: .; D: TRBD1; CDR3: CASSLRGQTNTGELFF; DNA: TGTGCCAGCAGCCTACGGGGACAGACTAATACCGGGGAGCTGTTTTTT
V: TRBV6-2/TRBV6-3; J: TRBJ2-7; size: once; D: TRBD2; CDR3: CASSYPGLAGYEQYF; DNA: TGTGCCAGCAGTTACCCGGGCCTAGCGGGGTACGAGCAGTACTTC
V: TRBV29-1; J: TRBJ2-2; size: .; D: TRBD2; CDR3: CSVGVAGGFPGELFF; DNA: TGCAGCGTTGGGGTTGCGGGGGGGTTCCCCGGGGAGCTGTTTTTT
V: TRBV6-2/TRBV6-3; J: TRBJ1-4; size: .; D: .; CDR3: CASSWDSQANEKLFF; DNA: TGTGCCAGCAGTTGGGACTCGCAGGCTAATGAAAAACTGTTTTTT
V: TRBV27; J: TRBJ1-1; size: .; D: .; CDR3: CASSLSGPSGLNTEAFF; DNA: TGTGCCAGCAGTTTAAGCGGCCCATCGGGGTTGAACACTGAAGCTTTCTTT
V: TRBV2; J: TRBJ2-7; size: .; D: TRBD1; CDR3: CARGGQSSYEQYF; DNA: TGTGCCAGAGGGGGCCAGAGCTCCTACGAGCAGTACTTC
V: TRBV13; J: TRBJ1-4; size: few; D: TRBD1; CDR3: CASRPMGQGGEKLFF; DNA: TGTGCCAGCCGGCCTATGGGACAGGGTGGTGAAAAACTGTTTTTT
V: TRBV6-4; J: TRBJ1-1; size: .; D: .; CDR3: CASSDPAGFVDAEAFF; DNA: TGTGCCAGCAGTGACCCGGCAGGATTTGTGGATGCTGAAGCTTTCTTT
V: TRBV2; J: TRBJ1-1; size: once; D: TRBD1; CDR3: CATQGANQNTEAFF; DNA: TGTGCCACGCAGGGGGCAAATCAGAACACTGAAGCTTTCTTT
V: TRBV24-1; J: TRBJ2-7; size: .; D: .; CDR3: CATSGGTESSYEQYF; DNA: TGTGCCACCAGTGGCGGGACAGAAAGCTCCTACGAGCAGTACTTC
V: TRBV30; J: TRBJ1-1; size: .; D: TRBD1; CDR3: CAWSNPGQGLGTEAFF; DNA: TGTGCCTGGAGTAACCCGGGACAGGGACTTGGGACTGAAGCTTTCTTT
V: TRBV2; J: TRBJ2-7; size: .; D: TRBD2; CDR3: CASILGRGMNEQYF; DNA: TGTGCCAGCATTCTGGGGAGGGGCATGAACGAGCAGTACTTC
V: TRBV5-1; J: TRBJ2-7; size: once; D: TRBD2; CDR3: CASSLTSGSSYEQYF; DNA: TGCGCCAGCAGCTTGACCAGCGGGAGCTCCTACGAGCAGTACTTC
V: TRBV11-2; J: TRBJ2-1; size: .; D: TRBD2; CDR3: CASSSPGGTSGTGQFF; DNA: TGTGCCAGCAGCTCCCCTGGGGGGACTAGCGGGACCGGGCAGTTCTTC
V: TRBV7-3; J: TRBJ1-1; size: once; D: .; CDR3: CASSLIPLGGVLTEAFF; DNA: TGTGCCAGCAGCTTAATCCCATTAGGGGGAGTATTGACTGAAGCTTTCTTT